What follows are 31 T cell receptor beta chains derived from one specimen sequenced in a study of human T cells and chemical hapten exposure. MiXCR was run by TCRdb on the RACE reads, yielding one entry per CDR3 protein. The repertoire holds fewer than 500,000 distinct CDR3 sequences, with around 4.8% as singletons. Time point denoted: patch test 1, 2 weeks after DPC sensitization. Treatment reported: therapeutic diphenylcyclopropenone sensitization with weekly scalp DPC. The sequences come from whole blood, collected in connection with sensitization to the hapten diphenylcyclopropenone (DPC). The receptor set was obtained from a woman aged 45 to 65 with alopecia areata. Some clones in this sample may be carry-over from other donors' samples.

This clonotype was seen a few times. CDR3 nucleotides: TGCAGTGCTAGAGAACAAACCGGTTTAGGCTACACCTTC. Protein: CSAREQTGLGYTF. The V gene is TRBV20-1, the J gene TRBJ1-2; D gene unclear. There are 13 residues in the CDR3. V shed 0 bases and J shed 8 bases, with 13 bases lying between them. CDR1 is DFQATT and CDR2 is SNEGSKA in the germline V gene (reference sequence).

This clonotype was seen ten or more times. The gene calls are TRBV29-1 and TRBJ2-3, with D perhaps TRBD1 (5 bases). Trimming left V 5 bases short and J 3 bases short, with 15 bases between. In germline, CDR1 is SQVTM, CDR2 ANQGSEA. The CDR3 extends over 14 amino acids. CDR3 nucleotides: TGCAGCGTTCACTCCAGGGTCGGGACAGATACGCAGTATTTT. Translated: CSVHSRVGTDTQYF.

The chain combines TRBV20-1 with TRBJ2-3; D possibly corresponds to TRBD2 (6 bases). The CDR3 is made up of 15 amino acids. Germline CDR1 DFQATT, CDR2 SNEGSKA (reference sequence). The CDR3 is CSRPLRGKGTDTQYF. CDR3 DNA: TGCAGCCGCCCCCTACGGGGGAAGGGCACAGATACGCAGTATTTT.

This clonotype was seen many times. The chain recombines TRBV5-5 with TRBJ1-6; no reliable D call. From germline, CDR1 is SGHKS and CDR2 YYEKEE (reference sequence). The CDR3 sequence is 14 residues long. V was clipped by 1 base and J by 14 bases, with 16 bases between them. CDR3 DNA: TGTGCCAGCAGCTTGACATTGGAGAGCGGGGCCCTCCACTTT. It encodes CASSLTLESGALHF. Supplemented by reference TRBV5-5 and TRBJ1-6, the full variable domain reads DAGVTQSPTHLIKTRGQQVTLRCSPISGHKSVSWYQQVLGQGPQFIFQYYEKEERGRGNFPDRFSARQFPNYSSELNVNALLLGDSALYLCASSLTLESGALHFGNGTRLTVT.

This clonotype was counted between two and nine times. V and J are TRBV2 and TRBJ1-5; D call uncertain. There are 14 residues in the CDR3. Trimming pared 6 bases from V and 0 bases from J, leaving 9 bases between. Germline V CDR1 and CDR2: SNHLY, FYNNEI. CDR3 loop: CASRAGLSNQPQHF. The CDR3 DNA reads TGTGCCAGCAGAGCCGGGCTTAGCAATCAGCCCCAGCATTTT.

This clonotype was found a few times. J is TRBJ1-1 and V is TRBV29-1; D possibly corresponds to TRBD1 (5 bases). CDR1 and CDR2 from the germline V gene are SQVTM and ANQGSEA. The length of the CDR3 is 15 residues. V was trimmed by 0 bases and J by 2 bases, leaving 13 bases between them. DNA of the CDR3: TGCAGCGTTGAAGACCCCAGGGATTTCAACACTGAAGCTTTCTTT. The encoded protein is CSVEDPRDFNTEAFF.

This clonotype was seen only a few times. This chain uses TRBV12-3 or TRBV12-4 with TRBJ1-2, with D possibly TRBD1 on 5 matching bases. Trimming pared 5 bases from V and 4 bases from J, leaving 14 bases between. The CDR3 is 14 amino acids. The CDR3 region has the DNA TGTGCCAGCAGTCCAACCGGGGGGACCTATGGCTACACCTTC. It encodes CASSPTGGTYGYTF.

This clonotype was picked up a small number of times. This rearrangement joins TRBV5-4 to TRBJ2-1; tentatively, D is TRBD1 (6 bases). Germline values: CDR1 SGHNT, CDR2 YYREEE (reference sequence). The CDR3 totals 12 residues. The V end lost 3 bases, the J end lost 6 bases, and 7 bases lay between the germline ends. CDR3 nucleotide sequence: TGTGCCAGCAGCTACAGGGTCAATGAGCAGTTCTTC. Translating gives CASSYRVNEQFF.

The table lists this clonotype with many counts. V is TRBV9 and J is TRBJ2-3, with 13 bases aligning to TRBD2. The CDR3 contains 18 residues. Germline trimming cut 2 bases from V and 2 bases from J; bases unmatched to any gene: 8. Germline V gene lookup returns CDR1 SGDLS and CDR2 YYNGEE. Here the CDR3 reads CASSVEGLAGEYTDTQYF. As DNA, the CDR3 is TGTGCCAGCAGCGTGGAAGGACTAGCGGGGGAATACACAGATACGCAGTATTTT.

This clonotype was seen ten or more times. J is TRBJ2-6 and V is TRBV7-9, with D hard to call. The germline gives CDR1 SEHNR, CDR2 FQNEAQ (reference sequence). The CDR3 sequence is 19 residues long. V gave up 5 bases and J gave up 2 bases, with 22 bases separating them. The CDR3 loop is CASSRTSGARLTGANVLTF. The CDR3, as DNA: TGTGCCAGCAGCCGCACCTCCGGTGCCAGGTTAACTGGGGCCAACGTCCTGACTTTC.

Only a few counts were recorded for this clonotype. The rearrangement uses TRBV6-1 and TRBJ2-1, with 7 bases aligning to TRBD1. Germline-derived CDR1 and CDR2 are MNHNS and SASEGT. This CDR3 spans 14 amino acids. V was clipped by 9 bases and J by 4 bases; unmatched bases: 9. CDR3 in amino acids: CARPDRPNYNEQFF. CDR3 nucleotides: TGTGCCAGACCGGACAGGCCAAATTACAATGAGCAGTTCTTC.

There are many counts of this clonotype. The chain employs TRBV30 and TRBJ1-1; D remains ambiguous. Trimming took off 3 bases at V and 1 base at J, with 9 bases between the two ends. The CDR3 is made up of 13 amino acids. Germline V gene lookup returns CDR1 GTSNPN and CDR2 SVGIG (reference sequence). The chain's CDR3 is CAWRLVPNTEAFF. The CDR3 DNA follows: TGTGCCTGGAGGTTAGTACCGAACACTGAAGCTTTCTTT.

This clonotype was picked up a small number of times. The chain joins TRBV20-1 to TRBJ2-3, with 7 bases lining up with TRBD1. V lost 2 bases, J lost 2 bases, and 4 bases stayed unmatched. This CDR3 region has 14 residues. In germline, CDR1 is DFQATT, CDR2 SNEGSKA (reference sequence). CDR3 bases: TGCAGTGCTAGATCGGGACAGCTCACAGATACGCAGTATTTT. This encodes CSARSGQLTDTQYF.

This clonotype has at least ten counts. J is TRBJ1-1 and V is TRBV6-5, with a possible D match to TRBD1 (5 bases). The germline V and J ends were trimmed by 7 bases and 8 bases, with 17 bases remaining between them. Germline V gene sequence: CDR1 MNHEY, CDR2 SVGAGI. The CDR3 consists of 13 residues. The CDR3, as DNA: TGTGCCAGCATCCCCCCGGGGCTTTCCGAAGCTTTCTTT. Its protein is CASIPPGLSEAFF.

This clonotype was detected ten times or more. The CDR3 region is CASSYSRGLVGKSEAFF. CDR3 bases: TGTGCCAGCAGTTACTCGCGAGGGCTGGTAGGGAAAAGTGAAGCTTTCTTT. V gene TRBV6-5 combines with J gene TRBJ1-1; D gene uncertain. Trimming shortened V by 0 bases and J by 7 bases, and 21 bases separated the two germline ends. The CDR3 is 17 residues long. The germline CDR1 and CDR2 sequences are MNHEY and SVGAGI.

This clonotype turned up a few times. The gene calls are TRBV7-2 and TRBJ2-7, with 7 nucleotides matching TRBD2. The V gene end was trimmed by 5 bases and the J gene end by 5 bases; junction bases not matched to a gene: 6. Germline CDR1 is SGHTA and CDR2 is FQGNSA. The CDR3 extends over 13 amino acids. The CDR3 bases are TGTGCCAGCAGCCGCGGGAGTCCCAACGAGCAGTACTTC. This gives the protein CASSRGSPNEQYF.

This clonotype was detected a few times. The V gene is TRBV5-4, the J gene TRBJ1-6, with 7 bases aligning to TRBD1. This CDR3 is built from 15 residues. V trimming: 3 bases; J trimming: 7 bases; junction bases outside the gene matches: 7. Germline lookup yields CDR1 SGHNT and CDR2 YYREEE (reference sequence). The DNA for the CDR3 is TGTGCCAGCAGCTGGATTGGACAGGAAAATTCACCCCTCCACTTT. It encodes CASSWIGQENSPLHF.

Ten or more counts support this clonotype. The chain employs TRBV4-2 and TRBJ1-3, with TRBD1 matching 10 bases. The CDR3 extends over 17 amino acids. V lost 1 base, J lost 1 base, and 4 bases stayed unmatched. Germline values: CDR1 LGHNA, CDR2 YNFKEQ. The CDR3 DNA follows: TGTGCCAGCAGCCAAGCGGGACAGGGGATGTCTGGAAACACCATATATTTT. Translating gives CASSQAGQGMSGNTIYF.

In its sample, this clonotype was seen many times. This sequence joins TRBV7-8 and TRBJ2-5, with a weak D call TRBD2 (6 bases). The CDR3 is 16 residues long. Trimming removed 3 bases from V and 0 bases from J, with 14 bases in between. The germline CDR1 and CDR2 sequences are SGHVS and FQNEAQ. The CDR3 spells CASSFRGLGYQETQYF. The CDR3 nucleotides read TGTGCCAGCAGCTTCCGGGGACTTGGGTACCAAGAGACCCAGTACTTC.

CDR3 in DNA: TGCAGTGCTAGGCCGGGACACTCGAAAGAGACCCAGTACTTC. This codes for CSARPGHSKETQYF. V usage is TRBV20-1 and J usage is TRBJ2-5; the D gene is possibly TRBD1 (6 bases). CDR1 and CDR2 (germline): DFQATT, SNEGSKA (reference sequence). V lost 3 bases to trimming and J lost 3 bases, with 14 bases between them. The CDR3 runs 14 residues.

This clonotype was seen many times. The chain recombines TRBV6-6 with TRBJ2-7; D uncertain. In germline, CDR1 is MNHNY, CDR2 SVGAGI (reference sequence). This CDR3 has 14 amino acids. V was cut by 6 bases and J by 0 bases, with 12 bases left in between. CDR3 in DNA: TGTGCCAGCAGAGAGCATCAGATCTCCTACGAGCAGTACTTC. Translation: CASREHQISYEQYF.

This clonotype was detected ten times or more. CDR3 amino acids: CASSSWRIETGVEAFF. The CDR3 DNA follows: TGTGCCAGCAGTTCGTGGAGGATCGAGACAGGGGTTGAAGCTTTCTTT. The chain couples TRBV6-5 to TRBJ1-1, with 8 bases fitting TRBD1. The germline V gene encodes CDR1 MNHEY and CDR2 SVGAGI. Trimming took 4 bases from V and 7 from J; bases not matched to a gene: 14. CDR3 length equals 16 residues.

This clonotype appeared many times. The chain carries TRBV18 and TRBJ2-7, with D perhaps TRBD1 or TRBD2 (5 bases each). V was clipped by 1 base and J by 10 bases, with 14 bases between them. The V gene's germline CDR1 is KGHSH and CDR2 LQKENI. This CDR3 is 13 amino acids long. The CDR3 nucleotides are TGTGCCAGCTCACCACGTGGGGACGCCTTCCAGTACTTC. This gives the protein CASSPRGDAFQYF.

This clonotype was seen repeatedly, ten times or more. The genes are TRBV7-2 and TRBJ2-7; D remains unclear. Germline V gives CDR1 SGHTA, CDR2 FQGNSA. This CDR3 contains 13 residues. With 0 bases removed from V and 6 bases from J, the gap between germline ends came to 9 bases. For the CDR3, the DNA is TGTGCCAGCAGCTTAGCCATAGTCGGCGAGCAGTACTTC. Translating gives CASSLAIVGEQYF. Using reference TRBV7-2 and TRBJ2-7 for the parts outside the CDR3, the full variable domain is GAGVSQSPSNKVTEKGKDVELRCDPISGHTALYWYRQSLGQGLEFLIYFQGNSAPDKSGLPSDRFSAERTGGSVSTLTIQRTQQEDSAVYLCASSLAIVGEQYFGPGTRLTVT.

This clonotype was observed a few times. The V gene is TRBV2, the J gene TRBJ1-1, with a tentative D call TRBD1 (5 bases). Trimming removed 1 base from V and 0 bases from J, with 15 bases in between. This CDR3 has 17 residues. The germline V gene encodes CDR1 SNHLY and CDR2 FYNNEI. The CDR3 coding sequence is TGTGCCAGCAGTGAAGGGCAGGGCCCTCCCATGAACACTGAAGCTTTCTTT. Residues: CASSEGQGPPMNTEAFF.

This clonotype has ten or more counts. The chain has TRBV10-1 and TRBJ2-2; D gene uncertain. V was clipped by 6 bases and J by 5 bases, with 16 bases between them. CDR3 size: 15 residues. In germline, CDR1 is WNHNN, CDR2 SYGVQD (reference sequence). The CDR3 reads CASSDTLGTTGELFF. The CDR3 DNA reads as TGCGCCAGCAGCGACACATTAGGTACTACCGGGGAGCTGTTTTTT.

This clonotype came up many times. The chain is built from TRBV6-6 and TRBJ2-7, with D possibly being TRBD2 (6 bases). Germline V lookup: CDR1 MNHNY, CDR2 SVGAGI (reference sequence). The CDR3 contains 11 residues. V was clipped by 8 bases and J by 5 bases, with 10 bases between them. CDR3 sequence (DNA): TGTGCCAGCGGGGGGTACGACGAGCAGTACTTC. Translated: CASGGYDEQYF.

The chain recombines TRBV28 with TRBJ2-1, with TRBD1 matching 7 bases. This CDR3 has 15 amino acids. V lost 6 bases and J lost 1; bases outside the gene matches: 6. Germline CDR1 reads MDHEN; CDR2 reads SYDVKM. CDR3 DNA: TGTGCCAGCAGCCTGGACAGGCCTTCCTACAATGAGCAGTTCTTC. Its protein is CASSLDRPSYNEQFF.

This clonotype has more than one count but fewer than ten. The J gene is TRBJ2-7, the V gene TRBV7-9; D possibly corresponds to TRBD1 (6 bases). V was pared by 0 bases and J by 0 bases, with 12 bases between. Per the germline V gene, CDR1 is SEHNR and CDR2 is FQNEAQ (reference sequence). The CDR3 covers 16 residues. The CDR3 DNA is TGTGCCAGCAGCTTAGCCCAGGGGTTGGGCTCCTACGAGCAGTACTTC. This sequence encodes CASSLAQGLGSYEQYF.

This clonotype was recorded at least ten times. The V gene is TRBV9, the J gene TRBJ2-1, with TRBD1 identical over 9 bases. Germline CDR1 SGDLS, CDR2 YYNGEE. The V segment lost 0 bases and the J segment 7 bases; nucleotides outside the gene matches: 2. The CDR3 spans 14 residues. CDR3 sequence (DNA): TGTGCCAGCAGCGTAGGACAGGGGGGAAATGAGCAGTTCTTC. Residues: CASSVGQGGNEQFF.

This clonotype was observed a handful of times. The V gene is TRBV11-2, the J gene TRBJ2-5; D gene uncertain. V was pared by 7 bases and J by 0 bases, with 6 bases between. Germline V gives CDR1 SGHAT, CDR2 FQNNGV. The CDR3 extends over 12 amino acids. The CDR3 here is CASKLDQETQYF. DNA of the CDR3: TGTGCCAGCAAGCTAGACCAAGAGACCCAGTACTTC.